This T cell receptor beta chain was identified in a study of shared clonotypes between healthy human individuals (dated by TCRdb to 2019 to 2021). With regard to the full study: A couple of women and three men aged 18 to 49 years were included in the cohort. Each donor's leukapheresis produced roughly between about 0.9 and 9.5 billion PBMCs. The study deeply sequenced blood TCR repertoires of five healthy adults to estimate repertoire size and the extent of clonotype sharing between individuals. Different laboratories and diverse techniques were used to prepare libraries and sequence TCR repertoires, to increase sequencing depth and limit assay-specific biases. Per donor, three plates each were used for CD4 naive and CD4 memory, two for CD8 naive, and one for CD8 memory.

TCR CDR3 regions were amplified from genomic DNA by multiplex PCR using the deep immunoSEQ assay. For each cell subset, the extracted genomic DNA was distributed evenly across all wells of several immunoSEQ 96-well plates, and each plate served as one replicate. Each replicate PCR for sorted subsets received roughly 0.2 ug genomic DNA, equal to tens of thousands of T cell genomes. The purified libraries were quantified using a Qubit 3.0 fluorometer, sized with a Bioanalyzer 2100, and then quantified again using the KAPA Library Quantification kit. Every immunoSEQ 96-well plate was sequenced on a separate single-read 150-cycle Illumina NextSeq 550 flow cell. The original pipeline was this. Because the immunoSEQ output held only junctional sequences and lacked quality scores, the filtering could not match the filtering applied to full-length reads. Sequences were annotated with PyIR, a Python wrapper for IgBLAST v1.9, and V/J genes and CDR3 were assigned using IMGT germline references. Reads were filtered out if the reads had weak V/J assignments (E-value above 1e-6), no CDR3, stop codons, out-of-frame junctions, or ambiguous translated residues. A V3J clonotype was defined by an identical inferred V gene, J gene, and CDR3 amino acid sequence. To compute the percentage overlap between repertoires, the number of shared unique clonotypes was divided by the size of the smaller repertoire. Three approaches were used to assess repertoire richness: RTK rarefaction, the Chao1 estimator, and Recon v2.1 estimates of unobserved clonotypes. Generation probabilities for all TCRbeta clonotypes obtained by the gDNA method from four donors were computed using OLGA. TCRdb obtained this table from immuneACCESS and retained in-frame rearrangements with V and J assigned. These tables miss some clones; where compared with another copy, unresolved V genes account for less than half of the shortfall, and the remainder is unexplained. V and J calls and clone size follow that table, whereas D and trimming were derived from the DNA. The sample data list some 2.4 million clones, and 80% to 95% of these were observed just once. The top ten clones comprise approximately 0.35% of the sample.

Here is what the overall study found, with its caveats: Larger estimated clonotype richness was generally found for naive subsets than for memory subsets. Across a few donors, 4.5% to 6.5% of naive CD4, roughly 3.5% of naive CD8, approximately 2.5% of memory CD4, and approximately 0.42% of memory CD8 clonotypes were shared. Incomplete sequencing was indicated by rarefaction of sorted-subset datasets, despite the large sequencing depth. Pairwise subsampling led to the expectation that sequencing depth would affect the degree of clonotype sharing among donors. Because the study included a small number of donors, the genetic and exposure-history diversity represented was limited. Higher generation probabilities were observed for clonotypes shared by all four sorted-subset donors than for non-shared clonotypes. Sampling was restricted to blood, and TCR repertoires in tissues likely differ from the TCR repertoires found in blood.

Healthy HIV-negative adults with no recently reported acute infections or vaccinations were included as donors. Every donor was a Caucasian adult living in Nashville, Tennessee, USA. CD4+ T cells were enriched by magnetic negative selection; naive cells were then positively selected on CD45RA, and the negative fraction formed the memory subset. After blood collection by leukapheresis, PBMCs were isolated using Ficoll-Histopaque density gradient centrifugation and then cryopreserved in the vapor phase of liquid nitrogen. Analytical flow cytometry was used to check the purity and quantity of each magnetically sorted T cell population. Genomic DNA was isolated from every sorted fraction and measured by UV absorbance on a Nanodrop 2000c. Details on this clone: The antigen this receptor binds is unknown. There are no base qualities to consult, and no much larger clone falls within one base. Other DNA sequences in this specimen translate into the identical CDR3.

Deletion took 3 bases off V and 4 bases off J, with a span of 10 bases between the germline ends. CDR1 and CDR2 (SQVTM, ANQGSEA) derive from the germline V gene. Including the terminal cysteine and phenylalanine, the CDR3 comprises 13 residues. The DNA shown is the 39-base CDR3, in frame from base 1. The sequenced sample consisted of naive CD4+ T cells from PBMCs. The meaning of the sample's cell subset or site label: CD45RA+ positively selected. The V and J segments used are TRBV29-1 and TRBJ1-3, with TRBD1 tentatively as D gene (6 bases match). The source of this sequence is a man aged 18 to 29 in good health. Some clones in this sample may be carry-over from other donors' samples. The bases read TGCAGCGTTGATGGGGGGCTCGGAAACACCATATATTTT. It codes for CSVDGGLGNTIYF.